These 27 T cell receptor beta chains were all obtained from the same sample, sequenced in a study of shared clonotypes between healthy human individuals. Generated by immunoSEQ multiplex PCR, the TCRdb table keeps only in-frame clones and is missing some. The table has 1.6 million or so clones, just under 99% seen once. The source material was naive CD4+ T cells sorted from blood. Stated subset: CD45RA+ positively selected. These receptors originate from a man in his thirties or forties in good health.

This chain joins TRBV4-2 and TRBJ2-7; no firm D call. Germline-derived CDR1 and CDR2 are LGHNA and YNFKEQ. This CDR3 has 14 residues. The V and J ends lost 0 bases and 4 bases respectively, with 10 bases between them. The CDR3: CASSQEVRAYEQYF. The CDR3 DNA follows: TGTGCCAGCAGCCAAGAAGTCCGGGCATACGAGCAGTACTTC.

This chain joins TRBV10-2 and TRBJ1-5; the match to TRBD1 covers 7 bases. After removal of 7 bases from V and 7 bases from J, the junction contained 7 bases not matched to a gene. Germline lookup yields CDR1 WSHSY and CDR2 SAAADI. CDR3 size: 13 residues. CDR3 region: CASNFRTGQPQHF. The DNA of the CDR3 is TGCGCCAGCAACTTCAGGACAGGACAGCCCCAGCATTTT.

CDR3 coding DNA: TGTGCCAGCAGTTTAAAGTTCCTGCGGGCACCGGGGGACGAGCAGTACTTC. It specifies CASSLKFLRAPGDEQYF. V usage is TRBV28 and J usage is TRBJ2-7; D perhaps matches TRBD2 (6 bases). Germline CDR1 and CDR2: MDHEN and SYDVKM. Trimming pared 2 bases from V and 5 bases from J, leaving 22 bases between. The CDR3 is made up of 17 amino acids.

V and J are TRBV15 and TRBJ1-1; the D is unclear. With 3 bases removed from V and 0 bases from J, the gap between germline ends came to 11 bases. The germline V gene has CDR1 LNHNV and CDR2 YYDKDF (reference sequence). The CDR3 loop spans 15 amino acids. CDR3 sequence: CATSSHTRVNTEAFF. The CDR3 DNA reads as TGTGCCACCAGCAGCCACACCCGGGTGAACACTGAAGCTTTCTTT.

The genes are TRBV7-3 and TRBJ2-5; 9 nucleotides line up with TRBD2. The CDR3 runs 17 residues. Trimming cost V 1 base and J 5 bases; bases outside gene matches: 11. Germline values: CDR1 SGHTA, CDR2 FQGTGA. CDR3 sequence reads: CASSLRTVAGAEETQYF. The CDR3 nucleotides read TGTGCCAGCAGCTTAAGGACCGTAGCGGGAGCGGAGGAGACCCAGTACTTC. Full variable domain (missing parts from reference TRBV7-3 and TRBJ2-5): GAGVSQTPSNKVTEKGKYVELRCDPISGHTALYWYRQSLGQGPEFLIYFQGTGAADDSGLPNDRFFAVRPEGSVSTLKIQRTERGDSAVYLCASSLRTVAGAEETQYFGPGTRLLVL.

The V and J genes are TRBV28 and TRBJ2-5, with TRBD1 as a possible D gene (6 bases). CDR1 MDHEN and CDR2 SYDVKM come from the germline V gene. The CDR3 loop spans 13 amino acids. Trimming left V 6 bases short and J 3 bases short, with 11 bases between. The chain's CDR3 is CASSPGQKETQYF. The CDR3 DNA reads TGTGCCAGCAGCCCCGGACAGAAAGAGACCCAGTACTTC.

This clone is a singleton in its sample. Different DNA sequences within this sample yield the same CDR3. The chain employs TRBV5-1 and TRBJ2-6; D call uncertain. The CDR3 loop spans 15 amino acids. Trimming took 0 bases from V and 4 from J, leaving 8 bases between them. Per the germline V gene, CDR1 is SGHRS and CDR2 is YFSETQ. CDR3 amino acids: CASSLEGAGANVLTF. CDR3 DNA sequence: TGCGCCAGCAGCTTGGAAGGAGCCGGGGCCAACGTCCTGACTTTC.

This chain connects TRBV18 to TRBJ2-1; 8 bases align to TRBD2. CDR3 length: 15 amino acids. V gave up 8 bases and J gave up 9 bases; unmatched junction bases: 15. Germline CDR1 KGHSH, CDR2 LQKENI. CDR3 DNA: TGTGCCAGCGGAACGACGGGAGGGTGGTCCCGTGAGCAGTTCTTC. This gives the protein CASGTTGGWSREQFF.

This clone was counted a single time. The rearrangement links TRBV5-1 to TRBJ2-3, with 7 bases aligning to TRBD2. J gave up 0 bases and V 2 bases, and 6 bases lay outside the gene matches. The CDR3 extends over 16 amino acids. Germline-derived CDR1 and CDR2 are SGHRS and YFSETQ. The CDR3 nucleotides read TGCGCCAGCAGCTTTTCCCCTAGCGGTAGCACAGATACGCAGTATTTT. Its translation: CASSFSPSGSTDTQYF.

CDR3 sequence: CASSYVLGYEQFF. DNA for the CDR3: TGTGCCAGCAGTTATGTACTGGGGTATGAGCAGTTCTTC. The gene calls are TRBV6-5 and TRBJ2-1; no firm D call. Germline-derived CDR1 and CDR2 are MNHEY and SVGAGI. The CDR3 is made up of 13 amino acids. Between the trimmed V and J ends, which lost 3 bases and 8 bases, there was a span of 11 bases.

This chain connects TRBV11-2 to TRBJ2-3, with a weak D call TRBD2 (6 bases). Per germline, CDR1 SGHAT and CDR2 FQNNGV. Trimming pared 5 bases from V and 2 bases from J, leaving 11 bases between. The CDR3 consists of 14 residues. The CDR3 DNA sequence: TGTGCCAGCAGCCCGTGGAGGGTCACAGATACGCAGTATTTT. Encoded protein: CASSPWRVTDTQYF.

The V gene is TRBV27, the J gene TRBJ2-7; 8 positions agree with TRBD1. The CDR3 has 13 amino acids. CDR1 and CDR2 from the germline V gene are MNHEY and SMNVEV (reference sequence). The V and J ends lost 6 bases and 4 bases, in that order; junction bases with no gene match: 5. This CDR3 is CASSRDRTYEQYF. CDR3 nucleotide sequence: TGTGCCAGCAGCCGGGACAGGACTTACGAGCAGTACTTC.

The chain joins TRBV9 to TRBJ2-2; unclear D gene. Deletions cut 0 bases from V and 7 bases from J, with 10 bases between. CDR1 and CDR2 (germline): SGDLS, YYNGEE. This CDR3 region has 14 residues. CDR3 sequence: CASSVESHGGELFF. CDR3 in DNA: TGTGCCAGCAGCGTAGAGTCGCATGGCGGGGAGCTGTTTTTT.

The J gene is TRBJ2-3, the V gene TRBV7-8; 14 bases fit TRBD2. Germline trimming cut 2 bases from V and 0 bases from J; bases unmatched to any gene: 4. The CDR3 spans 18 residues. Germline CDR1 reads SGHVS; CDR2 reads FQNEAQ. Here the CDR3 reads CASSLTWTSGRSTDTQYF. CDR3 bases: TGTGCCAGCAGCTTAACTTGGACTAGCGGGAGGAGCACAGATACGCAGTATTTT.

The chain employs TRBV19 and TRBJ1-3, with 7 nucleotides matching TRBD1. The CDR3 totals 16 residues. Germline V lookup: CDR1 LNHDA, CDR2 SQIVND (reference sequence). Trimming at V came to 4 bases and at J to 0 bases, leaving 6 bases not matched to a gene. The CDR3 DNA reads as TGTGCCAGTAGTAGGACAGGTCCGAGCTCTGGAAACACCATATATTTT. Its protein is CASSRTGPSSGNTIYF. Combining the CDR3 with reference TRBV19 and TRBJ1-3 gives the whole variable domain DGGITQSPKYLFRKEGQNVTLSCEQNLNHDAMYWYRQDPGQGLRLIYYSQIVNDFQKGDIAEGYSVSREKKESFPLTVTSAQKNPTAFYLCASSRTGPSSGNTIYFGEGSWLTVV.

In this sample, this clone turned up many times. The chain uses TRBV7-2 and TRBJ2-7; possibly TRBD2 for D (6 bases). Trimming left V 5 bases short and J 12 bases short, with 17 bases between. CDR3 length: 12 residues. Germline V CDR1 and CDR2: SGHTA, FQGNSA. This CDR3 reads CASSPGGVSGYF. In DNA, the CDR3 is TGTGCCAGCAGCCCCGGGGGAGTCTCGGGGTACTTC.

The chain links TRBV20-1 to TRBJ2-7; D not resolved. This CDR3 contains 11 residues. Germline CDR1 and CDR2: DFQATT and SNEGSKA (reference sequence). V was clipped by 7 bases and J by 1 base, with 8 bases between them. DNA of the CDR3: TGCAGTGTCAGGAATTCCTACGAGCAGTACTTC. Protein: CSVRNSYEQYF.

The chain couples TRBV29-1 to TRBJ2-2; TRBD1 is a possible D gene (6 bases). Germline CDR1 and CDR2: SQVTM and ANQGSEA. Trimming took 8 bases from V and 7 from J, leaving 14 bases between them. The CDR3 is 12 amino acids. CDR3 region: CSTGHRFGELFF. The CDR3 DNA sequence: TGCAGCACAGGGCACCGGTTCGGGGAGCTGTTTTTT.

The CDR3 DNA is TGTGCCAGCAGGACGGGACAGGGGGTCCAGCCCCAGCATTTT. Its protein product is CASRTGQGVQPQHF. The chain combines TRBV28 with TRBJ1-5, with 11 bases that match TRBD1. CDR3 length: 14 amino acids. CDR1 and CDR2 (germline): MDHEN, SYDVKM. V lost 6 bases and J lost 7; bases outside the gene matches: 5.

The chain combines TRBV4-3 with TRBJ1-1, with D perhaps matching TRBD1 (5 bases). From germline, CDR1 is LGHNA and CDR2 YSLEER. The CDR3 is 19 residues long. Trimming took 1 base from V and 0 from J, leaving 21 bases between them. The CDR3 DNA follows: TGCGCCAGCAGCCAAGGCCTCGGGACTTCTGGTGGGTTGAACACTGAAGCTTTCTTT. Translating it yields CASSQGLGTSGGLNTEAFF.

The chain joins TRBV18 to TRBJ1-1; the D is unclear. The CDR3 covers 16 residues. Trimming pared 2 bases from V and 0 bases from J, leaving 13 bases between. Germline-derived CDR1 and CDR2 are KGHSH and LQKENI. The CDR3: CASSPILSLMNTEAFF. The CDR3 coding sequence is TGTGCCAGCTCACCAATCCTATCCCTCATGAACACTGAAGCTTTCTTT.

The chain employs TRBV10-1 and TRBJ2-1; D is undetermined. V lost 4 bases to trimming and J lost 2 bases, with 12 bases between them. The germline V gene has CDR1 WNHNN and CDR2 SYGVQD (reference sequence). The CDR3 consists of 15 residues. The chain's CDR3 is CASSGGPGPYNEQFF. The CDR3 DNA follows: TGCGCCAGCAGTGGAGGTCCGGGCCCCTACAATGAGCAGTTCTTC.

This chain links TRBV19 with TRBJ2-2, with D possibly TRBD1 on 5 matching bases. Per the germline V gene, CDR1 is LNHDA and CDR2 is SQIVND (reference sequence). With 8 bases removed from V and 3 bases from J, the gap between germline ends came to 13 bases. The length of the CDR3 is 14 residues. The CDR3 sequence: CASSSTGHTGELFF. The CDR3 DNA reads TGTGCCAGTTCCTCCACAGGCCACACCGGGGAGCTGTTTTTT.

CDR3 region: CATSRDIGAGTNTGELFF. The CDR3 DNA reads TGTGCCACCAGCAGAGATATTGGCGCAGGAACGAACACCGGGGAGCTGTTTTTT. The chain recombines TRBV15 with TRBJ2-2, with D uncertain. The CDR3 is made up of 18 amino acids. Trimming pared 0 bases from V and 0 bases from J, leaving 14 bases between. Germline V gives CDR1 LNHNV, CDR2 YYDKDF (reference sequence).

Note on this clone: Different DNA sequences within this sample yield the same CDR3. The chain couples TRBV5-4 to TRBJ2-5, with 9 bases that match TRBD2. This CDR3 region has 15 residues. Trimming at V came to 3 bases and at J to 2 bases, leaving 5 bases not matched to a gene. The germline V gene has CDR1 SGHNT and CDR2 YYREEE (reference sequence). The CDR3 loop is CASSSLAGPQETQYF. CDR3 nucleotide sequence: TGTGCCAGCAGCTCCCTAGCGGGACCTCAAGAGACCCAGTACTTC.

The chain carries TRBV5-1 and TRBJ1-5, with 9 nucleotides matching TRBD1. Germline values: CDR1 SGHRS, CDR2 YFSETQ. Losses at the gene ends were 0 bases for V and 5 bases for J; bases not matched to a gene: 9. The CDR3 has 17 residues. In DNA, the CDR3 is TGCGCCAGCAGCTTGGGGACAGGGGTCTTTTTCGATCAGCCCCAGCATTTT. This encodes CASSLGTGVFFDQPQHF.

V is TRBV21-1 and J is TRBJ2-6. TRBV21-1 is a documented pseudogene. The CDR3 is 15 residues long. CDR3 nucleotide sequence: TGTGCCAGCAGCAAAGTGGCGTCATGGGCCAACGTCCTGACTTTC. Translated, it gives CASSKVASWANVLTF.